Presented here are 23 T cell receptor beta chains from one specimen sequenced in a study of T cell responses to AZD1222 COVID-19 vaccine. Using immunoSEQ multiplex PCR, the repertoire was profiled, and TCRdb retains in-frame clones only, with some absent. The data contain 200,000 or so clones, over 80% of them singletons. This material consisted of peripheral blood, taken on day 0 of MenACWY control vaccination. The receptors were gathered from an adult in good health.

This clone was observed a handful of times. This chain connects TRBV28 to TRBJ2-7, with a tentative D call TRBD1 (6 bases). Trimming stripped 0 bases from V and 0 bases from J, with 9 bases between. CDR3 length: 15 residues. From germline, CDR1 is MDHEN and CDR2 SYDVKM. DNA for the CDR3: TGTGCCAGCAGTTTATGGGGGACAAGCTCCTACGAGCAGTACTTC. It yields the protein CASSLWGTSSYEQYF.

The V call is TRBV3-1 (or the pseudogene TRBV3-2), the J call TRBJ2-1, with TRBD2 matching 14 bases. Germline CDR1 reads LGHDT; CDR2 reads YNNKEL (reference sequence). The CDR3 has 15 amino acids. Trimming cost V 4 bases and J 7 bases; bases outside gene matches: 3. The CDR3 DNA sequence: TGTGCCAGCAGCCTGACTAGCGGGGGGGGGAATGAGCAGTTCTTC. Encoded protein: CASSLTSGGGNEQFF.

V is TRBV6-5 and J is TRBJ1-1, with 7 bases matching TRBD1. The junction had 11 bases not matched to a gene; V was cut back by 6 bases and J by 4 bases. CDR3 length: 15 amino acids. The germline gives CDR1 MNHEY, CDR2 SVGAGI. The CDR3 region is CASRDSHRGRTEAFF. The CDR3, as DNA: TGTGCCAGCAGAGACAGTCACAGGGGTCGCACTGAAGCTTTCTTT.

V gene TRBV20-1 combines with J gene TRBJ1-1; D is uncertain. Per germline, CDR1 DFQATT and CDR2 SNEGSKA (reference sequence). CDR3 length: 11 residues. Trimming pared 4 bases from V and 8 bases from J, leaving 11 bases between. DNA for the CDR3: TGCAGTGCTAAACGAGTCACGGAAGCTTTCTTT. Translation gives CSAKRVTEAFF.

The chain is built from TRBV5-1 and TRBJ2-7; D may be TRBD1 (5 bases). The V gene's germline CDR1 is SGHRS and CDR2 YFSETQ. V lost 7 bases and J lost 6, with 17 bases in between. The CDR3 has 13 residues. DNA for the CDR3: TGCGCCAGCTCTCCGGGTCATGGGGCCGAGCAGTACTTC. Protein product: CASSPGHGAEQYF.

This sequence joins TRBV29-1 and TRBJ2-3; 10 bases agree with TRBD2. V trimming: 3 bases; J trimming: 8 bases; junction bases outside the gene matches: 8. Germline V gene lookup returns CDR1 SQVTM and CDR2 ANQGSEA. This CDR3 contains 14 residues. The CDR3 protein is CSVDLAGVSGTQYF. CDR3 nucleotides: TGCAGCGTTGACCTAGCGGGAGTTTCGGGTACGCAGTATTTT.

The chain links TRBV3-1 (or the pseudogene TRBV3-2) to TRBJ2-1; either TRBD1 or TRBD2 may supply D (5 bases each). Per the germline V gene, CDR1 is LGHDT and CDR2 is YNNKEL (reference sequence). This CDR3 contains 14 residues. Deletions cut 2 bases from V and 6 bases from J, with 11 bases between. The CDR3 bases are TGTGCCAGCAGCCAACGGGCAGGGACCAATGAGCAGTTCTTC. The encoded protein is CASSQRAGTNEQFF.

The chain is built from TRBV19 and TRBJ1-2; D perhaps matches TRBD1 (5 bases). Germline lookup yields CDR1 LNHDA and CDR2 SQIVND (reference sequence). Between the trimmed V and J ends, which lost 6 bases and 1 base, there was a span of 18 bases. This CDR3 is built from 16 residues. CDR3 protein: CASSGNLQAFNYGYTF. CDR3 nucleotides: TGTGCCAGTAGCGGCAATCTACAGGCTTTTAACTATGGCTACACCTTC.

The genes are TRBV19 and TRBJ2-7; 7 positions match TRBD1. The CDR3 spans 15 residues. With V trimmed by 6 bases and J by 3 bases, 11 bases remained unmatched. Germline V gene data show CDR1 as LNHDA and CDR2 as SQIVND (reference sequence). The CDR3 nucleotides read TGTGCCAGTAGGAGACAGGGAGACCAGTACTACGAGCAGTACTTC. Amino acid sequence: CASRRQGDQYYEQYF.

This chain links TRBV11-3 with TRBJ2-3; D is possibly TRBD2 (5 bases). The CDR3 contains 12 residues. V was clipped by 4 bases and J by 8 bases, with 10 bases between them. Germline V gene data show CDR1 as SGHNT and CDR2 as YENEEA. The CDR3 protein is CASSSSAGTQYF. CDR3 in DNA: TGTGCCAGCAGCTCTTCCGCGGGTACGCAGTATTTT.

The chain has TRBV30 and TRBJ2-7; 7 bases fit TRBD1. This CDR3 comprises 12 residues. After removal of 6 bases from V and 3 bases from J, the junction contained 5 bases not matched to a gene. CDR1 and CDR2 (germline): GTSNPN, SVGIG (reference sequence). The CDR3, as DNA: TGTGCCTGTAAGGACAGGTACTACGAGCAGTACTTC. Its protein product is CACKDRYYEQYF.

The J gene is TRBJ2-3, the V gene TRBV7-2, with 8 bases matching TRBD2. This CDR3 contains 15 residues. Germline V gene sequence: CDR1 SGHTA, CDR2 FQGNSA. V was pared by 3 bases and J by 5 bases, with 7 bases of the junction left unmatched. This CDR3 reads CASSLSGSNIDTQYF. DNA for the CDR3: TGTGCCAGCAGCTTGAGCGGGAGTAATATAGATACGCAGTATTTT.

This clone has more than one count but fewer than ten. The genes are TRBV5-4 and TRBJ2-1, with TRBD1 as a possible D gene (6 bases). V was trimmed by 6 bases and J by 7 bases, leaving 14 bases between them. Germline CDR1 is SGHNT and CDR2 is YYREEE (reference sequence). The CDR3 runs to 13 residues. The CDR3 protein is CASTHPRGNEQFF. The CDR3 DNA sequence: TGTGCCAGCACACATCCCAGGGGAAATGAGCAGTTCTTC.

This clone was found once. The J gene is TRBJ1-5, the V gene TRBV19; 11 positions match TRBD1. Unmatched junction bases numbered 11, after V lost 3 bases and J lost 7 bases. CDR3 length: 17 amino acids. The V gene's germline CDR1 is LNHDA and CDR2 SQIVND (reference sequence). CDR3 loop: CASSIGQGAGGLQPQHF. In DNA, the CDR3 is TGTGCCAGTAGTATCGGACAGGGGGCCGGGGGCCTCCAGCCCCAGCATTTT.

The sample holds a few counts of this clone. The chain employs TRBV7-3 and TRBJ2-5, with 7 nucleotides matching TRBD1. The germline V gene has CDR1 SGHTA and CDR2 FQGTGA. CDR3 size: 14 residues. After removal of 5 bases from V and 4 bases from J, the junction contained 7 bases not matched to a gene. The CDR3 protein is CASSPAGDRETQYF. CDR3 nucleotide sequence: TGTGCCAGCAGCCCCGCCGGGGACAGAGAGACCCAGTACTTC. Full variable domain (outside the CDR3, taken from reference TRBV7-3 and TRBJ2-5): GAGVSQTPSNKVTEKGKYVELRCDPISGHTALYWYRQSLGQGPEFLIYFQGTGAADDSGLPNDRFFAVRPEGSVSTLKIQRTERGDSAVYLCASSPAGDRETQYFGPGTRLLVL.

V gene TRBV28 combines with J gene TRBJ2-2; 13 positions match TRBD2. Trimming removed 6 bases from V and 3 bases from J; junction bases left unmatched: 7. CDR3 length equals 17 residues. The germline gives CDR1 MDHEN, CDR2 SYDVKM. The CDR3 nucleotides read TGTGCCAGCAGGGAACTAGCGGGGGGGCCTGACACCGGGGAGCTGTTTTTT. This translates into CASRELAGGPDTGELFF.

DNA of the CDR3: TGTGCCAGCAGTTACCAAAGCGGGGGGGCCACCTACGAGCAGTACTTC. Translating gives CASSYQSGGATYEQYF. The V gene is TRBV6-2 or TRBV6-3, the J gene TRBJ2-7; 10 bases map to TRBD2. The junction had 6 bases not matched to a gene; V was cut back by 2 bases and J by 2 bases. Germline V CDR1 and CDR2: MNHEY, SVGEGT. The CDR3 consists of 16 residues.

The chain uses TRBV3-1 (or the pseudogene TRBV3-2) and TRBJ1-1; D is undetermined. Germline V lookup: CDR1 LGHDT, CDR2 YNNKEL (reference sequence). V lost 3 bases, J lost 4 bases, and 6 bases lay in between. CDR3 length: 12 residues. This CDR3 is CASSQSSTEAFF. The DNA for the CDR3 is TGTGCCAGCAGCCAGTCCAGCACTGAAGCTTTCTTT.

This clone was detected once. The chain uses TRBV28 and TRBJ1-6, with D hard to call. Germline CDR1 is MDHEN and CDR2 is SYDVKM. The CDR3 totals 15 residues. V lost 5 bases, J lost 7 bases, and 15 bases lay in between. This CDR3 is CASSPLRSPNSPLHF. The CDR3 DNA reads TGTGCCAGCAGTCCCCTTCGGAGTCCGAATTCACCCCTCCACTTT.

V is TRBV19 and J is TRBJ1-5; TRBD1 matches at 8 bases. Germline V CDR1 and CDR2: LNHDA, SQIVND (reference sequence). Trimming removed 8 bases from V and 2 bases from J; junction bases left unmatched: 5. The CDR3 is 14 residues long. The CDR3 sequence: CASSDRGGNQPQHF. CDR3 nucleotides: TGTGCCAGTTCCGACAGGGGCGGCAATCAGCCCCAGCATTTT.

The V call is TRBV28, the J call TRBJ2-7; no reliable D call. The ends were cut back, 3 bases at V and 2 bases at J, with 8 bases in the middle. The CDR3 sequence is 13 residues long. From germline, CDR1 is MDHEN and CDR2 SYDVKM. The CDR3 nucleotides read TGTGCCAGCAGTTTGAAGGCCCCCTACGAGCAGTACTTC. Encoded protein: CASSLKAPYEQYF.

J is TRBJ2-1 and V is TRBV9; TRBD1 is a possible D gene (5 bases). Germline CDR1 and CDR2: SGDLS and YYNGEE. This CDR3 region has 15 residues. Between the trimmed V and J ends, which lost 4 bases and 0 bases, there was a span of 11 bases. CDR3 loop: CASSPEQGSYNEQFF. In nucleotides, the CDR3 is TGTGCCAGCAGCCCCGAGCAGGGCTCCTACAATGAGCAGTTCTTC.

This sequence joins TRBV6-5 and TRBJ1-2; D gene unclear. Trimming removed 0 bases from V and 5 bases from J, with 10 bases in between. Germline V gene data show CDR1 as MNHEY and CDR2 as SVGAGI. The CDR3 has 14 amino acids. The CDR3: CASSYSVPGYGYTF. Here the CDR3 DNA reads TGTGCCAGCAGTTACTCAGTCCCCGGATATGGCTACACCTTC.